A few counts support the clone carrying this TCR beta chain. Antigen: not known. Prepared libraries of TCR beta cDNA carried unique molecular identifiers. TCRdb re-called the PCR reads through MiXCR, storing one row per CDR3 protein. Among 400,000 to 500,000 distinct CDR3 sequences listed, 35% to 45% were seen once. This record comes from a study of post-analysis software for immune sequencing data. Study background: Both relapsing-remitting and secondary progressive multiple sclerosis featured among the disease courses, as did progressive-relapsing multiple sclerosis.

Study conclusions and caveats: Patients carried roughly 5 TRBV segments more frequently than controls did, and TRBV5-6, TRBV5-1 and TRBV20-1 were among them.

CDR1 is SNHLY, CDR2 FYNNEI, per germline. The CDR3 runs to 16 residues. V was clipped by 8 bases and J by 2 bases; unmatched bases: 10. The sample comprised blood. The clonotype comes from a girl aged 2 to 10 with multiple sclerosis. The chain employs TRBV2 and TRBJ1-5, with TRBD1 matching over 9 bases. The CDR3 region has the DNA TGTGCCAGCCAGATAACAGGGGGCGGAGGCAATCAGCCCCAGCATTTT. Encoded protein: CASQITGGGGNQPQHF.